These T cell receptor beta chains were read from a single sample in a study of human thymus T cells. Sequencing used immunoSEQ multiplex PCR; TCRdb keeps in-frame clones, though not all of them. The sample lists more than 50,000 clones, 94% seen once, with roughly 5.7% in the top ten. Sequencing was done on a sample of blood. The source is a boy under two years old with a congenital heart defect but otherwise immunologically healthy. The CDR3 runs from the conserved cysteine through the conserved F or W. Clone size is stated in some rows and not others, as once, few, many or a class when expanded.

>.|TRBV10-2|TRBJ1-1
CASSDPGGWGTEAFF
>.|TRBV19|TRBJ2-7
CASSSRSGTYEQYF
>.|TRBV7-2|TRBJ2-1
CASRLQGSYNEQFF
>once|TRBV7-2|TRBJ2-5
CASSSWTGRIETQYF
>.|TRBV4-2|TRBJ2-5
CASSQALVGGMETQYF
>.|TRBV4-1|TRBJ1-5
CASSQSLTGPNQPQHF
>.|TRBV12-5|TRBJ2-3
CASGLLQGRADTQYF
>.|TRBV7-2|TRBJ2-7
CASSPGNGEQYF
>.|TRBV7-2|TRBJ2-5
CASSQGLAGDQETQYF
>.|TRBV9|TRBJ2-2
CASSKLPGPLNTGELFF
>.|TRBV19|TRBJ1-1
CASSPEGRTHINTEAFF
>once|TRBV28|TRBJ1-1
CASSSSALTGPRAEAFF
>.|TRBV11-2|TRBJ2-7
CASSLPGLAGVYEQYF
>.|TRBV25-1|TRBJ1-3
CASSDSTDPYSGNTIYF
>.|TRBV5-1|TRBJ2-5
CASRAPGLAEETQYF
>.|TRBV28|TRBJ2-7
CASSSQLRGRAYEQYF
>.|TRBV5-6|TRBJ2-4
CASSLSLAKNIQYF
>.|TRBV7-9|TRBJ2-3
CASSLGPALRLTDTQYF
>.|TRBV4-3|TRBJ2-2
CASSQDLRDSGELFF
>.|TRBV28|TRBJ2-3
CASELLGSTDTQYF
>.|TRBV5-4|TRBJ2-3
CASSRWGPSTDTQYF
>.|TRBV6-1|TRBJ2-1
CASSGAGRSYNEQFF
>.|TRBV7-2|TRBJ2-7
CASSRTSGVYEQYF
>.|TRBV19|TRBJ1-2
CASSIILSSYGYTF
>.|TRBV4-1|TRBJ2-7
CASSSGRGYEQYF
>.|TRBV19|TRBJ2-2
CASSIDRGANTGELFF
>once|TRBV4-1|TRBJ1-4
CASSQAVNEKLFF
>.|TRBV2|TRBJ2-2
CASLSGGADTGELFF
>.|TRBV9|TRBJ2-7
CASSGDRPYEQYF
>.|TRBV11-2|TRBJ2-7
CASNLLPHPQSTYEQYF
>.|TRBV27|TRBJ1-2
CASSFYHRGDGYTF
>.|TRBV7-8|TRBJ2-7
CASLGRDPPYEQYF
>.|TRBV28|TRBJ1-1
CASSFRLNTEAFF
>.|TRBV28|TRBJ1-2
CASSPTGTDYGYTF
>.|TRBV2|TRBJ2-2
CASSSGPTNTGELFF
>.|TRBV7-9|TRBJ1-1
CASSFTTGGTEAFF